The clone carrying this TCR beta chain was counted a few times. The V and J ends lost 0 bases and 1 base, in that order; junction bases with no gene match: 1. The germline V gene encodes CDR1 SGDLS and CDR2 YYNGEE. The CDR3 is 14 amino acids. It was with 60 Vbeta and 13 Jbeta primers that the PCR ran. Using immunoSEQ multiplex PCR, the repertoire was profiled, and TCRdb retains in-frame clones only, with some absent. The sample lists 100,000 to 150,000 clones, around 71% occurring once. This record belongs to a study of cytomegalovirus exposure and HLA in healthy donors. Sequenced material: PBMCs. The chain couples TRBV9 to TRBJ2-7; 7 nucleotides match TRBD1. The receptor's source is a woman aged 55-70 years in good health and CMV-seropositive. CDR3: CASSVEGASYEQYF. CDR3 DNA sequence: TGTGCCAGCAGCGTAGAGGGGGCATCCTACGAGCAGTACTTC.